This T cell receptor (beta chain) appears in the sequencing data of a study of blood T cell repertoires in COVID-19. The assay was immunoSEQ multiplex PCR, and TCRdb's table has in-frame clones only and misses some. The repertoire holds 150,000 to 200,000 clones, with roughly 86% as singletons. The CDR3 consists of 14 residues. V lost 6 bases to trimming and J lost 4 bases; unmatched junction nucleotides: 7. Germline V gives CDR1 SQVTM, CDR2 ANQGSEA. Source material: peripheral blood. The chain couples TRBV29-1 to TRBJ1-4; TRBD1 agrees at 8 bases. The receptor's source is a middle-aged man who had recovered from COVID-19. CDR3 sequence reads: CSVAGTGVNEKLFF. The CDR3 DNA follows: TGCAGCGTCGCCGGGACAGGTGTTAATGAAAAACTGTTTTTT. Together with reference TRBV29-1 and TRBJ1-4, the CDR3 gives the full variable domain: SAVISQKPSRDICQRGTSLTIQCQVDSQVTMMFWYRQQPGQSLTLIATANQGSEATYESGFVIDKFPISRPNLTFSTLTVSNMSPEDSSIYLCSVAGTGVNEKLFFGSGTQLSVL.